Following are 17 T cell receptor beta chains from one sample sequenced in a study of blood T cell repertoires in COVID-19. Profiling relied on immunoSEQ multiplex PCR, and the TCRdb table lists in-frame clones only, not all of them. The table lists about 400,000 clones, roughly 88% of them singletons, with approximately 2% in the top ten. Sequences were obtained from PBMCs or T cells enriched from blood (not recorded which). The source of these receptors is a woman between 40 and 55 years old with acute COVID-19.

V gene TRBV27 combines with J gene TRBJ1-2; 8 bases line up with TRBD1. Germline V gene sequence: CDR1 MNHEY, CDR2 SMNVEV (reference sequence). The CDR3 totals 15 residues. V was clipped by 4 bases and J by 2 bases; unmatched bases: 6. The CDR3 sequence: CASSSTGAGNYGYTF. CDR3 sequence (DNA): TGTGCCAGCAGTTCGACAGGGGCAGGGAACTATGGCTACACCTTC.

The J gene is TRBJ1-2, the V gene TRBV7-9, with D possibly TRBD1 on 5 matching bases. V lost 2 bases and J 4 bases, leaving 11 bases between the germline ends. The CDR3 has 14 residues. The germline V gene has CDR1 SEHNR and CDR2 FQNEAQ (reference sequence). The DNA of the CDR3 is TGTGCCAGCAGCTTATTACAGGAGAGCTATGGCTACACCTTC. Translating it yields CASSLLQESYGYTF.

The genes are TRBV19 and TRBJ2-2, with 13 nucleotides matching TRBD2. The CDR3 consists of 16 residues. The J segment lost 4 bases and the V segment lost 4 bases, leaving 3 bases of the junction unmatched. The germline V gene has CDR1 LNHDA and CDR2 SQIVND (reference sequence). CDR3 sequence reads: CASSTGLAGITGELFF. The CDR3, as DNA: TGTGCCAGTAGTACGGGACTAGCGGGGATCACCGGGGAGCTGTTTTTT.

This chain connects TRBV9 to TRBJ2-3; 13 bases line up with TRBD2. The CDR3 consists of 16 residues. CDR1 and CDR2 (germline): SGDLS, YYNGEE. V was clipped by 4 bases and J by 4 bases; unmatched bases: 6. CDR3 residues: CASSPPGLAGSDTQYF. As DNA, the CDR3 is TGTGCCAGCAGCCCGCCGGGACTAGCGGGATCAGATACGCAGTATTTT.

This clone was seen only once. The chain links TRBV21-1 to TRBJ2-1; TRBD1 is the table's D call and was not checked against the DNA. TRBV21-1 is a listed pseudogene. This CDR3 contains 14 residues. The CDR3 sequence is CASRGTDSYNEQFF. Written as DNA, the CDR3 is TGTGCCAGCAGGGGGACAGATTCCTACAATGAGCAGTTCTTC.

The chain has TRBV18 and TRBJ2-1; 8 bases line up with TRBD1. The CDR3 totals 16 residues. Germline lookup yields CDR1 KGHSH and CDR2 LQKENI. With 5 bases clipped from V and 7 bases from J, the junction kept 13 bases outside the gene matches. CDR3 amino acids: CASSASWGRGQNEQFF. CDR3 sequence (DNA): TGTGCCAGCTCAGCAAGTTGGGGCAGGGGGCAAAATGAGCAGTTCTTC. Full variable domain (remainder filled in from reference TRBV18 and TRBJ2-1): NAGVMQNPRHLVRRRGQEARLRCSPMKGHSHVYWYRQLPEEGLKFMVYLQKENIIDESGMPKERFSAEFPKEGPSILRIQQVVRGDSAAYFCASSASWGRGQNEQFFGPGTRLTVL.

The CDR3 here is CASSSLNRLHEQFF. In DNA, the CDR3 is TGTGCCAGCAGCTCCCTAAATAGATTGCATGAGCAGTTCTTC. V gene TRBV11-2 combines with J gene TRBJ2-1; the D is unclear. Trimming cost V 4 bases and J 8 bases, with 15 bases left between them. The CDR3 consists of 14 residues. CDR1 is SGHAT, CDR2 FQNNGV, per germline. Variable domain in full (rest from reference TRBV11-2 and TRBJ2-1): EAGVAQSPRYKIIEKRQSVAFWCNPISGHATLYWYQQILGQGPKLLIQFQNNGVVDDSQLPKDRFSAERLKGVDSTLKIQPAKLEDSAVYLCASSSLNRLHEQFFGPGTRLTVL.

The chain couples TRBV2 to TRBJ1-4; D remains ambiguous. Germline CDR1 SNHLY, CDR2 FYNNEI. The CDR3 covers 17 residues. V lost 2 bases and J lost 7, with 20 bases in between. The CDR3: CASSEWQKGLGSEKLFF. The CDR3 nucleotides are TGTGCCAGCAGTGAATGGCAAAAAGGGTTAGGGAGTGAAAAACTGTTTTTT. Filled out from reference TRBV2 and TRBJ1-4, the complete variable domain reads EPEVTQTPSHQVTQMGQEVILRCVPISNHLYFYWYRQILGQKVEFLVSFYNNEISEKSEIFDDQFSVERPDGSNFTLKIRSTKLEDSAMYFCASSEWQKGLGSEKLFFGSGTQLSVL.

The chain uses TRBV7-5 and TRBJ2-7; the tabulated D call, TRBD2, remains unverified against the DNA. TRBV7-5 is flagged as a pseudogene. The CDR3 runs to 19 residues. The CDR3 coding sequence is TGTGCCAGGGGCAATTCCGGGACTAGCGGGGAGTTACCAGTTTTACTGGAGTACTTC. Amino acids: CARGNSGTSGELPVLLEYF.

The chain employs TRBV6-5 and TRBJ2-1; 7 bases agree with TRBD1. Germline V gene sequence: CDR1 MNHEY, CDR2 SVGAGI. After removal of 0 bases from V and 7 bases from J, the junction contained 9 bases not matched to a gene. This CDR3 region has 16 residues. The chain's CDR3 is CASSYSHSTGWNEQFF. Written as DNA, the CDR3 is TGTGCCAGCAGTTACTCCCATTCGACAGGGTGGAATGAGCAGTTCTTC.

The chain carries TRBV6-1 and TRBJ1-2, with 9 bases aligning to TRBD1. J gave up 6 bases and V 3 bases, and 5 bases lay outside the gene matches. Germline V gene lookup returns CDR1 MNHNS and CDR2 SASEGT. The CDR3 has 14 residues. The CDR3 DNA sequence: TGTGCCAGCAGTGAGGGACAGGGAAGACATGGCTACACCTTC. Translating it yields CASSEGQGRHGYTF.

The V gene is TRBV3-1 (or the pseudogene TRBV3-2), the J gene TRBJ1-2; TRBD1 matches at 8 bases. This CDR3 contains 14 residues. V lost 5 bases to trimming and J lost 8 bases; unmatched junction nucleotides: 10. Germline V CDR1 and CDR2: LGHDT, YNNKEL (reference sequence). This CDR3 reads CASSEAGGVGGYTF. The CDR3 DNA reads as TGTGCCAGCAGCGAAGCAGGGGGCGTGGGGGGCTACACCTTC.

For this clone: The same CDR3 also results from other DNA sequences found in this sample. The genes are TRBV20-1 and TRBJ2-3; D not resolved. The germline V and J ends were trimmed by 5 bases and 3 bases, with 6 bases remaining between them. The length of the CDR3 is 11 residues. Germline CDR1 reads DFQATT; CDR2 reads SNEGSKA (reference sequence). This chain's CDR3 is CSAPLTDTQYF. The CDR3 nucleotides read TGCAGTGCTCCCCTGACAGATACGCAGTATTTT.

The CDR3 sequence: CAASTGTANTGELFF. CDR3 sequence (DNA): TGTGCCGCCTCGACGGGGACAGCGAACACCGGGGAGCTGTTTTTT. This sequence joins TRBV19 and TRBJ2-2; TRBD1 aligns across 7 bases. The CDR3 length is 15 residues. V lost 11 bases, J lost 0 bases, and 9 bases stayed unmatched. In germline, CDR1 is LNHDA, CDR2 SQIVND (reference sequence). Looking up the rest from reference TRBV19 and TRBJ2-2 gives the full variable domain: DGGITQSPKYLFRKEGQNVTLSCEQNLNHDAMYWYRQDPGQGLRLIYYSQIVNDFQKGDIAEGYSVSREKKESFPLTVTSAQKNPTAFYLCAASTGTANTGELFFGEGSRLTVL.

As concerns this clone: The same CDR3 also results from other DNA sequences found in this sample. This chain's CDR3 is CASRRTKNTEAFF. The CDR3 nucleotides read TGTGCCAGCAGGAGAACCAAGAACACTGAAGCTTTCTTT. J is TRBJ1-1 and V is TRBV6-5; D unclear. CDR3 length equals 13 residues. From germline, CDR1 is MNHEY and CDR2 SVGAGI. Deletions cut 6 bases from V and 1 base from J, with 9 bases between.

The V and J genes are TRBV29-1 and TRBJ2-1; maybe TRBD2 (5 bases). This CDR3 contains 14 residues. In germline, CDR1 is SQVTM, CDR2 ANQGSEA. Trimming pared 1 base from V and 5 bases from J, leaving 12 bases between. DNA of the CDR3: TGCAGCGTTGAAGGGACTGGGCGAGACAATGAGCAGTTCTTC. Translated: CSVEGTGRDNEQFF.

This chain connects TRBV9 to TRBJ2-1, with D perhaps TRBD2 (7 bases). The CDR3 is made up of 15 amino acids. Germline lookup yields CDR1 SGDLS and CDR2 YYNGEE. The V and J ends lost 0 bases and 7 bases respectively, with 14 bases between them. The CDR3 loop reads CASSVGPGRGNEQFF. The CDR3 DNA is TGTGCCAGCAGCGTAGGGCCGGGGAGGGGGAATGAGCAGTTCTTC.